What follows are 30 T cell receptor beta chains derived from one specimen sequenced in a study of T cell responses to AZD1222 COVID-19 vaccine. Method: immunoSEQ multiplex PCR; TCRdb's copy keeps in-frame clones and lacks some. Of about 200,000 clones listed, approximately 86% are singletons. This material consisted of peripheral blood, taken on day 0 of AZD1222 vaccination. The receptors shown here come from an adult in good health.

V usage is TRBV3-1 (or the pseudogene TRBV3-2) and J usage is TRBJ2-7; the match to TRBD2 covers 7 bases. The CDR3 length is 15 residues. Trimming cost V 3 bases and J 0 bases; bases outside gene matches: 5. The germline V gene has CDR1 LGHDT and CDR2 YNNKEL (reference sequence). As DNA, the CDR3 is TGTGCCAGCAGCCAGGCAGCGGGGCTCTCCTACGAGCAGTACTTC. It specifies CASSQAAGLSYEQYF.

This rearrangement joins TRBV27 to TRBJ1-4; D unresolved. V lost 5 bases and J lost 2, with 9 bases in between. The CDR3 extends over 14 amino acids. The germline V gene encodes CDR1 MNHEY and CDR2 SMNVEV (reference sequence). CDR3 nucleotides: TGTGCCAGCAGTAGGGTGAACACTAATGAAAAACTGTTTTTT. Translated: CASSRVNTNEKLFF. Together with reference TRBV27 and TRBJ1-4, the CDR3 gives the full variable domain: EAQVTQNPRYLITVTGKKLTVTCSQNMNHEYMSWYRQDPGLGLRQIYYSMNVEVTDKGDVPEGYKVSRKEKRNFPLILESPSPNQTSLYFCASSRVNTNEKLFFGSGTQLSVL.

V usage is TRBV11-1 and J usage is TRBJ2-6; D gene ambiguous. Between the trimmed V and J ends, which lost 1 base and 1 base, there was a span of 5 bases. This CDR3 has 15 residues. Germline V CDR1 and CDR2: SGHAT, FQDESV (reference sequence). CDR3 sequence: CASSLGPSGANVLTF. The CDR3 region has the DNA TGTGCCAGCAGCTTAGGTCCATCTGGGGCCAACGTCCTGACTTTC.

V and J are TRBV27 and TRBJ1-2, with 7 bases fitting TRBD1. The V and J ends lost 5 bases and 8 bases, in that order; junction bases with no gene match: 14. The CDR3 runs 15 residues. Germline-derived CDR1 and CDR2 are MNHEY and SMNVEV (reference sequence). The CDR3 is CASSHRDSPRRGYTF. Here the CDR3 DNA reads TGTGCCAGCAGTCACCGGGACAGCCCAAGGAGGGGCTACACCTTC.

The V gene is TRBV19, the J gene TRBJ1-2, with 7 bases fitting TRBD1. J gave up 4 bases and V 4 bases, and 6 bases lay outside the gene matches. CDR1 LNHDA and CDR2 SQIVND come from the germline V gene (reference sequence). The CDR3 covers 14 residues. Here the CDR3 reads CASSTRQGSYGYTF. CDR3 sequence (DNA): TGTGCCAGTAGTACCCGACAGGGAAGCTATGGCTACACCTTC.

This clone was seen a few times. The genes are TRBV7-9 and TRBJ1-1; 7 positions agree with TRBD1. CDR1 and CDR2 (germline): SEHNR, FQNEAQ (reference sequence). CDR3 size: 15 residues. Trimming took 5 bases from V and 3 from J; bases not matched to a gene: 9. CDR3 DNA: TGTGCCAGCAGCAACAGGGGTCGGGGGGACACTGAAGCTTTCTTT. Translating gives CASSNRGRGDTEAFF.

The chain carries TRBV5-1 and TRBJ1-2, with a tentative D call TRBD1 (6 bases). V lost 3 bases and J 7 bases, leaving 22 bases between the germline ends. The CDR3 length is 16 residues. CDR1 is SGHRS, CDR2 YFSETQ, per germline. CDR3 in DNA: TGCGCCAGCAGCTCGAATGAGGGGGGCGAGGTCCCTGGCTACACCTTC. This codes for CASSSNEGGEVPGYTF. The full variable domain, rest sourced from reference TRBV5-1 and TRBJ1-2, is KAGVTQTPRYLIKTRGQQVTLSCSPISGHRSVSWYQQTPGQGLQFLFEYFSETQRNKGNFPGRFSGRQFSNSRSEMNVSTLELGDSALYLCASSSNEGGEVPGYTFGSGTRLTVV.

This clone was seen once. The chain uses TRBV5-1 and TRBJ2-3; possible D gene TRBD2, 6 bases. The CDR3 consists of 16 residues. Germline V lookup: CDR1 SGHRS, CDR2 YFSETQ. Trimming shortened V by 2 bases and J by 4 bases, and 17 bases separated the two germline ends. The CDR3 here is CASSLRGEAIADTQYF. The DNA for the CDR3 is TGCGCCAGCAGCTTACGTGGGGAGGCAATAGCAGATACGCAGTATTTT.

The rearrangement uses TRBV13 and TRBJ1-1; no firm D call. V dropped 2 bases and J dropped 6 bases, with 10 bases sitting between them. The V gene's germline CDR1 is PRHDT and CDR2 FYEKMQ (reference sequence). The CDR3 covers 13 residues. DNA of the CDR3: TGTGCCAGCAGCTTACGGGGTGGGGCTGAAGCTTTCTTT. This gives the protein CASSLRGGAEAFF.

This chain connects TRBV6-5 to TRBJ2-7; a weak D match, TRBD2 (5 bases). Trimming removed 0 bases at V and 7 bases at J, with 10 bases between. This CDR3 is built from 13 residues. Germline V lookup: CDR1 MNHEY, CDR2 SVGAGI. CDR3 nucleotides: TGTGCCAGCAGTTACTCTGGCGGGCGTGAGCAGTACTTC. Residues: CASSYSGGREQYF.

The chain combines TRBV18 with TRBJ2-5; 7 bases are shared with TRBD1. The J segment lost 5 bases and the V segment lost 3 bases, leaving 6 bases of the junction unmatched. Per germline, CDR1 KGHSH and CDR2 LQKENI. The CDR3 has 14 residues. The CDR3 loop reads CASSPPTGYETQYF. The CDR3 coding sequence is TGTGCCAGCTCACCGCCGACAGGGTATGAGACCCAGTACTTC.

The V call is TRBV12-3 or TRBV12-4, the J call TRBJ2-1, with D possibly TRBD1 on 5 matching bases. The V end lost 6 bases, the J end lost 8 bases, and 14 bases lay between the germline ends. CDR3 length: 13 amino acids. In DNA form, the CDR3 reads TGTGCCAGCAGGATAACCCAGGGCGATGAGCAGTTCTTC. Protein: CASRITQGDEQFF.

The CDR3 is CASCRTGGTDTQYF. As DNA, the CDR3 is TGTGCCAGTTGTAGGACAGGGGGCACAGATACGCAGTATTTT. The chain employs TRBV6-5 and TRBJ2-3; TRBD1 matches 9 bases. This CDR3 has 14 amino acids. The trim removed 9 bases at V and 1 base at J, leaving 5 bases unmatched. Germline V gene sequence: CDR1 MNHEY, CDR2 SVGAGI.

V is TRBV2 and J is TRBJ2-7, with D possibly TRBD1 on 6 matching bases. The ends were cut back, 6 bases at V and 2 bases at J, with 14 bases in the middle. This CDR3 is built from 14 residues. CDR1 and CDR2 (germline): SNHLY, FYNNEI. CDR3: CASSKGPGAYEQYF. The CDR3 DNA reads as TGTGCCAGCAGCAAGGGCCCAGGGGCCTACGAGCAGTACTTC.

CDR3 nucleotides: TGTGCCAGCAGCTTGAAAGTCCAGCGGGGGGGCAGGGGCACAGATACGCAGTATTTT. Translation gives CASSLKVQRGGRGTDTQYF. The chain is built from TRBV7-2 and TRBJ2-3; 10 bases align to TRBD2. The length of the CDR3 is 19 residues. V gave up 3 bases and J gave up 1 base; unmatched junction bases: 13. Looked up from germline, CDR1 is SGHTA and CDR2 is FQGNSA.

The chain carries TRBV6-5 and TRBJ2-7; 8 nucleotides align to TRBD2. V shed 0 bases and J 5 bases; nucleotides not matched to a gene: 0. In germline, CDR1 is MNHEY, CDR2 SVGAGI. This CDR3 spans 13 amino acids. Here the CDR3 reads CASSYSRGDEQYF. Written as DNA, the CDR3 is TGTGCCAGCAGTTACTCGCGGGGGGACGAGCAGTACTTC.

This clone was detected a few times. V and J are TRBV7-9 and TRBJ2-7; D gene ambiguous. The CDR3 is 12 amino acids. V lost 2 bases and J 3 bases, leaving 5 bases between the germline ends. CDR1 is SEHNR, CDR2 FQNEAQ, per germline (reference sequence). CDR3 sequence: CASSLLDYEQYF. CDR3 nucleotide sequence: TGTGCCAGCAGCTTACTCGACTACGAGCAGTACTTC.

This chain uses TRBV5-1 with TRBJ1-6; TRBD1 matches 7 bases. Germline V gene lookup returns CDR1 SGHRS and CDR2 YFSETQ. The CDR3 consists of 19 residues. The trim removed 2 bases at V and 10 bases at J, leaving 21 bases unmatched. CDR3 loop: CASSFLGGPIRDRDSPLHF. The CDR3 nucleotides read TGCGCCAGCAGCTTTCTTGGCGGTCCGATCCGGGACAGAGACTCACCCCTCCACTTT.

The chain couples TRBV7-3 to TRBJ2-2, with 8 nucleotides matching TRBD1. Germline CDR1 reads SGHTA; CDR2 reads FQGTGA. J lost 4 bases, V lost 5 bases, and 9 bases had no gene match. This CDR3 has 16 residues. The CDR3 DNA follows: TGTGCCAGCAGCGCCCGGACAGGGAAGGGCACCGGGGAGCTGTTTTTT. Translating it yields CASSARTGKGTGELFF. Complete variable domain (other parts from reference TRBV7-3 and TRBJ2-2): GAGVSQTPSNKVTEKGKYVELRCDPISGHTALYWYRQSLGQGPEFLIYFQGTGAADDSGLPNDRFFAVRPEGSVSTLKIQRTERGDSAVYLCASSARTGKGTGELFFGEGSRLTVL.

This clone has only a few counts. The chain joins TRBV18 to TRBJ2-7; 8 bases agree with TRBD1. Per germline, CDR1 KGHSH and CDR2 LQKENI. The length of the CDR3 is 13 residues. The ends lost 4 bases at V and 5 bases at J; junction bases unmatched: 4. CDR3 in DNA: TGTGCCAGCTCACACGGACAGGGCGACGAGCAGTACTTC. Translation: CASSHGQGDEQYF.

This chain links TRBV5-1 with TRBJ1-3; 8 nucleotides align to TRBD1. CDR1 and CDR2 (germline): SGHRS, YFSETQ. Unmatched junction bases numbered 4, after V lost 0 bases and J lost 2 bases. The CDR3 extends over 16 amino acids. Here the CDR3 DNA reads TGCGCCAGCAGCTTGGTGGCAGGGGGCACTGGAAACACCATATATTTT. This sequence encodes CASSLVAGGTGNTIYF.

CDR3 bases: TGTGCCAGCAGCGAGGGACAGGGGAATTCACCCCTCCACTTT. Its translation is CASSEGQGNSPLHF. V and J are TRBV7-9 and TRBJ1-6; TRBD1 matches 10 bases. Per germline, CDR1 SEHNR and CDR2 FQNEAQ (reference sequence). The J segment lost 7 bases and the V segment lost 5 bases, leaving 2 bases of the junction unmatched. The CDR3 spans 14 residues.

J is TRBJ2-1 and V is TRBV30, with 9 bases fitting TRBD2. The length of the CDR3 is 16 residues. Germline CDR1 and CDR2: GTSNPN and SVGIG (reference sequence). J lost 6 bases, V lost 2 bases, and 11 bases had no gene match. CDR3 nucleotides: TGTGCCTGGAGTCCCCACTCGGGACTAGCCCGCAATGAGCAGTTCTTC. Protein: CAWSPHSGLARNEQFF.

This chain uses TRBV7-2 with TRBJ2-3; either TRBD1 or TRBD2 may fit D (5 bases each). This CDR3 is built from 13 residues. V was clipped by 3 bases and J by 4 bases, with 8 bases between them. Per the germline V gene, CDR1 is SGHTA and CDR2 is FQGNSA. CDR3 residues: CASSFGGADTQYF. CDR3 DNA sequence: TGTGCCAGCAGCTTTGGGGGTGCAGATACGCAGTATTTT.

This clone was seen a single time. The chain carries TRBV9 and TRBJ1-4; D may be TRBD1 (6 bases). Germline V gene lookup returns CDR1 SGDLS and CDR2 YYNGEE. This CDR3 comprises 14 residues. V was cut by 0 bases and J by 5 bases, with 8 bases left in between. CDR3: CASSVGQGNEKLFF. Here the CDR3 DNA reads TGTGCCAGCAGCGTAGGCCAGGGGAATGAAAAACTGTTTTTT. The whole variable domain, filled in from reference TRBV9 and TRBJ1-4, reads DSGVTQTPKHLITATGQRVTLRCSPRSGDLSVYWYQQSLDQGLQFLIQYYNGEERAKGNILERFSAQQFPDLHSELNLSSLELGDSALYFCASSVGQGNEKLFFGSGTQLSVL.

This sequence joins TRBV5-1 and TRBJ2-7; no clear D gene. CDR3 length: 13 residues. CDR1 and CDR2 (germline): SGHRS, YFSETQ. V lost 2 bases to trimming and J lost 3 bases, with 9 bases between them. The CDR3 loop is CASSFEPGYEQYF. DNA for the CDR3: TGCGCCAGCAGCTTTGAACCGGGCTACGAGCAGTACTTC.

This chain connects TRBV7-6 to TRBJ2-3; 8 nucleotides align to TRBD1. The trim removed 3 bases at V and 3 bases at J, leaving 8 bases unmatched. Germline CDR1 SGHVS, CDR2 FNYEAQ. The CDR3 sequence is 16 residues long. The chain's CDR3 is CASSFLLGQGTDTQYF. Here the CDR3 DNA reads TGTGCCAGCAGCTTCCTTCTCGGACAGGGAACAGATACGCAGTATTTT.

This chain links TRBV5-1 with TRBJ2-7; TRBD2 is a possible D gene (5 bases). This CDR3 region has 14 residues. With 2 bases removed from V and 2 bases from J, the gap between germline ends came to 11 bases. The V gene's germline CDR1 is SGHRS and CDR2 YFSETQ. The CDR3 spells CASSLRTLAYEQYF. CDR3 sequence (DNA): TGCGCCAGCAGCTTACGGACTCTAGCCTACGAGCAGTACTTC.

This clone was detected only a few times. The chain recombines TRBV4-2 with TRBJ1-5, with D maybe TRBD1 (6 bases). The V and J ends lost 2 bases and 5 bases respectively, with 13 bases between them. CDR3 length equals 15 residues. From germline, CDR1 is LGHNA and CDR2 YNFKEQ. CDR3 sequence: CASSQKRDTDQPQHF. The CDR3 DNA reads as TGTGCCAGCAGCCAAAAGAGGGACACCGATCAGCCCCAGCATTTT.

This rearrangement joins TRBV12-3 or TRBV12-4 to TRBJ1-6; D is ambiguous. CDR3 length: 11 residues. The V end was cut by 5 bases, the J end by 6 bases, with 2 bases between. CDR3 nucleotide sequence: TGTGCCAGCAGTCTTAATTCACCCCTCCACTTT. The encoded protein is CASSLNSPLHF.